These 15 T cell receptor beta chains originate from one sample sequenced in a study of T cell responses to AZD1222 COVID-19 vaccine. The data were produced by immunoSEQ multiplex PCR, yet TCRdb's version contains in-frame clones alone and is incomplete. In the table there are 180,000 or so clones, around 94% of which are singletons. Source: peripheral blood, taken on day 0 of AZD1222 vaccination. These receptors all stem from an adult in good health.

The CDR3 region has the DNA TGTGCCAGCAGTTTATCGGGTTTTAACGGGGCGGGGCCCCAGCATTTT. Translating it yields CASSLSGFNGAGPQHF. The chain has TRBV27 and TRBJ1-5; the D gene is possibly TRBD1 (5 bases). Trimming left V 0 bases short and J 9 bases short, with 18 bases between. From germline, CDR1 is MNHEY and CDR2 SMNVEV (reference sequence). This CDR3 has 16 residues.

The V call is TRBV3-1 (or the pseudogene TRBV3-2), the J call TRBJ2-1; TRBD1 is a possible D gene (7 bases). Germline V gene data show CDR1 as LGHDT and CDR2 as YNNKEL (reference sequence). The ends were cut back, 2 bases at V and 9 bases at J, with 20 bases in the middle. This CDR3 comprises 16 residues. The CDR3 spells CASSQKGGRRDSEQFF. In DNA, the CDR3 is TGTGCCAGCAGCCAAAAGGGGGGCCGCAGGGACAGTGAGCAGTTCTTC.

The count of this clone is one. The J gene is TRBJ1-2, the V gene TRBV2; D call uncertain. The germline V gene has CDR1 SNHLY and CDR2 FYNNEI. This CDR3 is built from 16 residues. Trimming cost V 2 bases and J 0 bases, with 13 bases left between them. The CDR3 nucleotides read TGTGCCAGCAGTGAAATGGGCAGGCCCTCTAACTATGGCTACACCTTC. It yields the protein CASSEMGRPSNYGYTF. Based on the CDR3 plus reference TRBV2 and TRBJ1-2, the full variable domain is EPEVTQTPSHQVTQMGQEVILRCVPISNHLYFYWYRQILGQKVEFLVSFYNNEISEKSEIFDDQFSVERPDGSNFTLKIRSTKLEDSAMYFCASSEMGRPSNYGYTFGSGTRLTVV.

The chain has TRBV7-9 and TRBJ1-3; D uncertain. The CDR3 is 18 residues long. Germline V gives CDR1 SEHNR, CDR2 FQNEAQ (reference sequence). V lost 5 bases, J lost 0 bases, and 20 bases lay in between. The DNA of the CDR3 is TGTGCCAGCAGCCTTTACCCTTCGACTGAGAGCTCTGGAAACACCATATATTTT. It translates to CASSLYPSTESSGNTIYF.

The V and J genes are TRBV28 and TRBJ1-1, with a weak D call TRBD1 (6 bases). Trimming cost V 6 bases and J 4 bases, with 21 bases left between them. The CDR3 has 16 amino acids. Germline lookup yields CDR1 MDHEN and CDR2 SYDVKM. For the CDR3, the DNA is TGTGCCAGCAGGTCGTACAGGGTCGGTCCTGGCACTGAAGCTTTCTTT. Translated, it gives CASRSYRVGPGTEAFF.

The V call is TRBV7-9, the J call TRBJ1-1; D is unresolved. There are 13 residues in the CDR3. The germline V gene has CDR1 SEHNR and CDR2 FQNEAQ (reference sequence). V was cut by 5 bases and J by 1 base, with 8 bases left in between. The CDR3 loop reads CASSRGENTEAFF. As DNA, the CDR3 is TGTGCCAGCAGCCGTGGCGAGAACACTGAAGCTTTCTTT.

V gene TRBV6-1 combines with J gene TRBJ1-5; 8 bases agree with TRBD1. This CDR3 comprises 15 residues. Looked up from germline, CDR1 is MNHNS and CDR2 is SASEGT. V lost 3 bases and J lost 5; bases outside the gene matches: 6. The CDR3 nucleotides are TGTGCCAGCAGTGACACCGACAGGGGCGATCAGCCCCAGCATTTT. It translates to CASSDTDRGDQPQHF.

This clone is a singleton in its sample. The V and J genes are TRBV30 and TRBJ1-1; D is uncertain. Per germline, CDR1 GTSNPN and CDR2 SVGIG (reference sequence). The CDR3 has 11 amino acids. Trimming shortened V by 5 bases and J by 1 base, and 5 bases separated the two germline ends. This CDR3 reads CAWEKNTEAFF. CDR3 DNA: TGTGCCTGGGAGAAGAACACTGAAGCTTTCTTT.

The chain couples TRBV15 to TRBJ1-5; D gene uncertain. Germline lookup yields CDR1 LNHNV and CDR2 YYDKDF (reference sequence). V shed 0 bases and J shed 7 bases, with 10 bases lying between them. The CDR3 consists of 14 residues. The CDR3 sequence: CATSRDFEEQPQHF. The DNA for the CDR3 is TGTGCCACCAGCAGAGATTTCGAGGAACAGCCCCAGCATTTT.

This sequence joins TRBV6-5 and TRBJ1-4; tentative D call: TRBD1 (6 bases). Trimming pared 6 bases from V and 3 bases from J, leaving 11 bases between. The germline gives CDR1 MNHEY, CDR2 SVGAGI. This CDR3 has 14 residues. CDR3 DNA sequence: TGTGCCAGCAGCTACGGACAGCCTAATGAAAAACTGTTTTTT. Protein: CASSYGQPNEKLFF.

The chain uses TRBV6-5 and TRBJ1-2, with D possibly being TRBD1 (6 bases). Trimming shortened V by 6 bases and J by 7 bases, and 12 bases separated the two germline ends. CDR1 and CDR2 from the germline V gene are MNHEY and SVGAGI. CDR3 length equals 12 residues. The DNA of the CDR3 is TGTGCCAGCAGGGCAGGGGAAGCTGGCTACACCTTC. The encoded protein is CASRAGEAGYTF.

The V gene is TRBV10-1, the J gene TRBJ2-3; 8 bases are a match to TRBD1. J was trimmed by 2 bases and V by 6 bases; bases with no gene match: 13. CDR1 and CDR2 (germline): WNHNN, SYGVQD (reference sequence). The CDR3 has 17 residues. This CDR3 is CASSYLADRGPTDTQYF. The CDR3 DNA is TGCGCCAGCAGCTACCTGGCCGACAGGGGCCCCACAGATACGCAGTATTTT.

The gene calls are TRBV5-4 and TRBJ1-1; D gene ambiguous. The V end was cut by 4 bases, the J end by 0 bases, with 13 bases between. The CDR3 runs to 15 residues. Looked up from germline, CDR1 is SGHNT and CDR2 is YYREEE (reference sequence). The CDR3 coding sequence is TGTGCCAGCAGCCCCGCGTCGACGTTGAACACTGAAGCTTTCTTT. It yields the protein CASSPASTLNTEAFF.

CDR3 sequence reads: CASSNTRTSGRHNEQFF. The CDR3 coding sequence is TGCGCCAGCAGCAACACCCGGACTAGCGGGAGGCACAATGAGCAGTTCTTC. The chain joins TRBV5-1 to TRBJ2-1; 14 bases are shared with TRBD2. Germline V gives CDR1 SGHRS, CDR2 YFSETQ. CDR3 length: 17 amino acids. V lost 4 bases and J lost 5; bases outside the gene matches: 8.

The V gene is TRBV27, the J gene TRBJ2-7; D unresolved. Trimming removed 8 bases at V and 3 bases at J, with 14 bases between. The CDR3 extends over 13 amino acids. CDR1 and CDR2 from the germline V gene are MNHEY and SMNVEV (reference sequence). The CDR3 loop is CASRDRTDYEQYF. In nucleotides, the CDR3 is TGTGCCAGCCGTGATAGGACGGACTACGAGCAGTACTTC.